These T cell receptor beta chains were read from a single sample in a study of T cell changes during pregnancy in multiple sclerosis. TCRdb's table, derived via immunoSEQ multiplex PCR, lists solely in-frame clones and lacks some. Among around 52,000 clones listed, 80% to 90% were seen once. The material sequenced was peripheral blood from another person, used as feeder cells. Receptors originate from a human donor whose cells served as feeder cells for cultures in a pregnancy study. The CDR3 runs from the conserved cysteine through the conserved F or W.

CDR3 protein: CASSLSTAIQGEELFF
J gene: TRBJ2-2
V gene: TRBV28

CDR3 protein: CASSSGRGTDTQYF
J gene: TRBJ2-3
V gene: TRBV11-2

CDR3 protein: CSVEDARGSTYNEQFF
J gene: TRBJ2-1
V gene: TRBV29-1

CDR3 protein: CASTLSPGQANEQFF
J gene: TRBJ2-1
V gene: TRBV28

CDR3 protein: CASSQESGRASSYNEQFF
J gene: TRBJ2-1
V gene: TRBV4-3

CDR3 protein: CASSSAGQGTPQHF
J gene: TRBJ1-5
V gene: TRBV7-2

CDR3 protein: CASSYTDSNYGYTF
J gene: TRBJ1-2
V gene: TRBV6-5

CDR3 protein: CASSDGRRNQPQHF
J gene: TRBJ1-5
V gene: TRBV25-1

CDR3 protein: CASSWGAGGGNEQFF
J gene: TRBJ2-1
V gene: TRBV5-1

CDR3 protein: CASSLEVGRGLNEQFF
J gene: TRBJ2-1
V gene: TRBV7-8

CDR3 protein: CASSLAGTGAEAFF
J gene: TRBJ1-1
V gene: TRBV5-1

CDR3 protein: CASSVGGGELFF
J gene: TRBJ2-2
V gene: TRBV9

CDR3 protein: CASSQEATDLEAFF
J gene: TRBJ1-1
V gene: TRBV4-1

CDR3 protein: CASSIDLEGPYNEQFF
J gene: TRBJ2-1
V gene: TRBV19

CDR3 protein: CASSLNRAWDYGYTF
J gene: TRBJ1-2
V gene: TRBV4-3

CDR3 protein: CASSFNPTRTYEQYF
J gene: TRBJ2-7
V gene: TRBV5-1

CDR3 protein: CASSPDTLGSNEQFF
J gene: TRBJ2-1
V gene: TRBV5-4

CDR3 protein: CAISPTATNEKLFF
J gene: TRBJ1-4
V gene: TRBV10-3

CDR3 protein: CATSRGNRADTQYF
J gene: TRBJ2-3
V gene: TRBV15

CDR3 protein: CAWSVQAGGYNEQFF
J gene: TRBJ2-1
V gene: TRBV30

CDR3 protein: CASSPQGYEQYF
J gene: TRBJ2-7
V gene: TRBV6-5

CDR3 protein: CSVARASGSKDVSSSYEQYF
J gene: TRBJ2-7
V gene: TRBV29-1

CDR3 protein: CASSPPGTVTEAFF
J gene: TRBJ1-1
V gene: TRBV27

CDR3 protein: CASSAPGQPLF
J gene: TRBJ1-1
V gene: TRBV9

CDR3 protein: CASSLDRLNYGYTF
J gene: TRBJ1-2
V gene: TRBV5-4

CDR3 protein: CASSYTPYRDRLRNEQFF
J gene: TRBJ2-1
V gene: TRBV5-4

CDR3 protein: CASSQLVGGGRTDTQYF
J gene: TRBJ2-3
V gene: TRBV4-1

CDR3 protein: CAWSGGSEAFF
J gene: TRBJ1-1
V gene: TRBV30

CDR3 protein: CASSYLQQRGHEQYF
J gene: TRBJ2-7
V gene: TRBV6-5

CDR3 protein: CASSPPTEEGTDTQYF
J gene: TRBJ2-3
V gene: TRBV18

CDR3 protein: CASSFSGQMEAFF
J gene: TRBJ1-1
V gene: TRBV7-8

CDR3 protein: CASSPPSDGGETQYF
J gene: TRBJ2-5
V gene: TRBV18

CDR3 protein: CASSPQYNTEAFF
J gene: TRBJ1-1
V gene: TRBV2

CDR3 protein: CASSYGSSGDTQYF
J gene: TRBJ2-3
V gene: TRBV5-1

CDR3 protein: CAISERVGDSSSGNTIYF
J gene: TRBJ1-3
V gene: TRBV10-3

CDR3 protein: CASSFPSGPDTQYF
J gene: TRBJ2-3
V gene: TRBV28

CDR3 protein: CASRSGTSSAYEQYF
J gene: TRBJ2-7
V gene: TRBV6-1

CDR3 protein: CAIGAGSHYGYTF
J gene: TRBJ1-2
V gene: TRBV10-3

CDR3 protein: CATTTDRVTYEQYF
J gene: TRBJ2-7
V gene: TRBV10-3

CDR3 protein: CASSDPTGGGTGELFF
J gene: TRBJ2-2
V gene: TRBV2

CDR3 protein: CASRQGEQFF
J gene: TRBJ2-1
V gene: TRBV5-8

CDR3 protein: CASSLFAPPQETQYF
J gene: TRBJ2-5
V gene: TRBV7-8

CDR3 protein: CASTPDRSYEQYF
J gene: TRBJ2-7
V gene: TRBV5-6

CDR3 protein: CASSPRRVGDTQYF
J gene: TRBJ2-3
V gene: TRBV9

CDR3 protein: CASSPDLNTEAFF
J gene: TRBJ1-1
V gene: TRBV28

CDR3 protein: CASTRQGGQPQHF
J gene: TRBJ1-5
V gene: TRBV2

CDR3 protein: CASSQGGLASTDTQYF
J gene: TRBJ2-3
V gene: TRBV4-3

CDR3 protein: CASSVKYGLAQLQSGELFF
J gene: TRBJ2-2
V gene: TRBV6-4

CDR3 protein: CASSLRSANTEAFF
J gene: TRBJ1-1
V gene: TRBV5-1

CDR3 protein: CATSEGNQPQHF
J gene: TRBJ1-5
V gene: TRBV25-1

CDR3 protein: CASSHLSSTDVTYEQYF
J gene: TRBJ2-7
V gene: TRBV5-6

CDR3 protein: CASGSGRGYNEQFF
J gene: TRBJ2-1
V gene: TRBV6-1

CDR3 protein: CASSGPKAFF
J gene: TRBJ1-1
V gene: TRBV6-1